The 10 T cell receptor beta chains given below trace back to one sample, sequenced in a study of control samples from healthy donors and cancer patients. Produced via immunoSEQ multiplex PCR; TCRdb's table is partial and in-frame only. Here the sample spans about 55,000 clones, roughly 95% being singletons. Sequencing was carried out using blood. These receptors all stem from a woman younger than 30 in good health.

The rearrangement links TRBV7-2 to TRBJ1-2; 9 bases map to TRBD1. This CDR3 comprises 15 residues. Germline loops: CDR1 SGHTA, CDR2 FQGNSA. V lost 5 bases to trimming and J lost 8 bases; unmatched junction nucleotides: 12. The CDR3 spells CASSNLLDRGGGYTF. As DNA, the CDR3 is TGTGCCAGCAGCAATCTTTTGGACAGGGGCGGAGGCTACACCTTC.

This clone was detected once. V usage is TRBV27 and J usage is TRBJ2-2; D remains ambiguous. V shed 2 bases and J shed 1 base, with 5 bases lying between them. The germline V gene has CDR1 MNHEY and CDR2 SMNVEV (reference sequence). The CDR3 consists of 14 residues. This chain's CDR3 is CASSLNRNTGELFF. The DNA of the CDR3 is TGTGCCAGCAGTTTAAACCGGAACACCGGGGAGCTGTTTTTT.

This sequence joins TRBV5-5 and TRBJ1-1, with D uncertain. Germline CDR1 SGHKS, CDR2 YYEKEE (reference sequence). V lost 0 bases, J lost 4 bases, and 10 bases lay in between. The CDR3 is 14 amino acids. The CDR3: CASSLDSGSTEAFF. CDR3 DNA: TGTGCCAGCAGCTTGGACAGCGGGAGCACTGAAGCTTTCTTT.

The chain recombines TRBV9 with TRBJ1-6, with TRBD1 matching 7 bases. Germline CDR1 and CDR2: SGDLS and YYNGEE. This CDR3 is 17 amino acids long. The junction had 9 bases not matched to a gene; V was cut back by 0 bases and J by 6 bases. The chain's CDR3 is CASSVAGTAGGNSPLHF. Written as DNA, the CDR3 is TGTGCCAGCAGCGTAGCCGGGACAGCGGGGGGTAATTCACCCCTCCACTTT.

The chain has TRBV4-3 and TRBJ1-6; D ambiguous. V was shortened by 4 bases and J by 8 bases, with 15 bases between the two germline ends. Germline V CDR1 and CDR2: LGHNA, YSLEER. The CDR3 runs to 15 residues. CDR3 sequence reads: CASSRRALLYSPLHF. CDR3 coding DNA: TGCGCCAGCAGCCGGAGGGCTCTCTTATATTCACCCCTCCACTTT.

V and J are TRBV5-5 and TRBJ1-2; no clear D gene. Germline assignment: CDR1 SGHKS and CDR2 YYEKEE (reference sequence). V lost 2 bases and J lost 4, with 12 bases in between. CDR3 length: 14 amino acids. DNA for the CDR3: TGTGCCAGCAGCTTTGAGGCGGACGGCTATGGCTACACCTTC. Its translation is CASSFEADGYGYTF. Combining the CDR3 with reference TRBV5-5 and TRBJ1-2 gives the whole variable domain DAGVTQSPTHLIKTRGQQVTLRCSPISGHKSVSWYQQVLGQGPQFIFQYYEKEERGRGNFPDRFSARQFPNYSSELNVNALLLGDSALYLCASSFEADGYGYTFGSGTRLTVV.

The rearrangement links TRBV4-3 to TRBJ1-6; D gene uncertain. V was clipped by 0 bases and J by 7 bases, with 10 bases between them. This CDR3 is 15 amino acids long. Germline CDR1 is LGHNA and CDR2 is YSLEER. CDR3 residues: CASSQDPRGNSPLHF. Written as DNA, the CDR3 is TGCGCCAGCAGCCAAGATCCCCGGGGAAATTCACCCCTCCACTTT.

The V and J genes are TRBV5-4 and TRBJ2-3, with D tentatively TRBD1 (6 bases). With 5 bases removed from V and 2 bases from J, the gap between germline ends came to 12 bases. Germline V gives CDR1 SGHNT, CDR2 YYREEE (reference sequence). This CDR3 is 14 amino acids long. CDR3 nucleotide sequence: TGTGCCAGCAGAAGGGGGTCAGACACAGATACGCAGTATTTT. Protein product: CASRRGSDTDTQYF.

The V call is TRBV6-5, the J call TRBJ1-5; D might be TRBD1 (6 bases). Between the trimmed V and J ends, which lost 11 bases and 4 bases, there was a span of 18 bases. The CDR3 consists of 14 residues. The V gene's germline CDR1 is MNHEY and CDR2 SVGAGI. For the CDR3, the DNA is TGTGCCGGGACTTGGGACAAGGAGAATCAGCCCCAGCATTTT. This encodes CAGTWDKENQPQHF.

This chain links TRBV11-2 with TRBJ2-3; 10 bases agree with TRBD2. V shed 4 bases and J 6 bases; nucleotides not matched to a gene: 4. Germline CDR1 and CDR2: SGHAT and FQNNGV. The CDR3 loop spans 14 amino acids. The CDR3 nucleotides read TGTGCCAGCAGCTGGACTAGCGGCGGGGATACGCAGTATTTT. This gives the protein CASSWTSGGDTQYF.